Listed below are T cell receptor beta chains from one sample, sequenced in a study of T-cell memory formation after mild COVID-19. TCRdb itself ran the 5' RACE reads through MiXCR, one entry per CDR3 protein. The profile shows hundreds of thousands of distinct CDR3 sequences, around 21% of them singletons. The sample consisted of PBMCs or a T cell subset sorted from them (not recorded which). These receptors were obtained from an adult woman who had mild COVID-19 (a few samples of this study predate the infection). Cell type and time point are not known. The CDR3 runs from the conserved cysteine through the conserved F or W. The D gene is left open where the match is weak. The size field is filled for only some rows; it gives once, few, many or a size class.

TRBJ1-1,NA,NA,TRBV11-2,14,CASSLAPGAEWTFF,TGTGCCAGCAGCTTAGCCCCGGGGGCCGAATGGACTTTCTTT
TRBJ1-2,TRBD1,NA,TRBV12-3/TRBV12-4,13,CASSLWQGEGYTF,TGTGCCAGCAGTTTATGGCAGGGGGAGGGCTACACCTTC
TRBJ2-1,TRBD2,NA,TRBV6-5,16,CASSYGGRRSYNEQFF,TGTGCCAGCAGTTACGGCGGGAGGCGCTCCTACAATGAGCAGTTCTTC
TRBJ2-3,NA,NA,TRBV24-1,16,CATSDPDLPAPDTQYF,TGTGCCACCAGTGACCCGGACTTGCCGGCTCCAGATACGCAGTATTTT
TRBJ2-1,NA,many,TRBV10-3,16,CAISESTRAPQGEQFF,TGTGCCATCAGTGAGTCGACTCGGGCCCCCCAGGGTGAGCAGTTCTTC
TRBJ1-2,NA,many,TRBV7-2,15,CASSPAADSVYGYTF,TGTGCCAGCAGCCCAGCTGCGGATTCGGTCTATGGCTACACCTTC
TRBJ2-6,NA,NA,TRBV20-1,14,CSARVGGDPNVLTF,TGCAGTGCCCGGGTAGGGGGTGATCCCAACGTCCTGACTTTC
TRBJ2-7,TRBD2,few,TRBV5-1,15,CASSLGAGAPYEQYF,TGCGCCAGCAGCTTGGGGGCGGGAGCGCCCTACGAGCAGTACTTC
TRBJ2-3,NA,NA,TRBV10-3,15,CAISEGPRGRDTQYF,TGTGCCATCAGTGAAGGCCCTCGGGGGAGAGATACGCAGTATTTT
TRBJ2-1,TRBD2,few,TRBV9,16,CASSLQAGVSYNEQFF,TGTGCCAGCAGCCTTCAAGCGGGAGTTTCCTACAATGAGCAGTTCTTC
TRBJ1-1,NA,NA,TRBV29-1,14,CSVRGPGQNTEAFF,TGCAGCGTTCGGGGACCGGGACAGAACACTGAAGCTTTCTTT
TRBJ1-1,TRBD1,many,TRBV24-1,12,CATSVAGGGAFF,TGTGCCACCAGTGTCGCAGGGGGCGGGGCTTTCTTT
TRBJ2-3,NA,NA,TRBV6-5,16,CASSYSTAPGTDTQYF,TGTGCCAGCAGTTACTCTACCGCTCCTGGCACAGATACGCAGTATTTT
TRBJ2-1,TRBD1,few,TRBV24-1,13,CATSEYRGNEQFF,TGTGCCACCAGTGAGTACAGGGGTAATGAGCAGTTCTTC
TRBJ1-1,NA,few,TRBV6-6,13,CASLGGTNTEAFF,TGTGCCAGCCTAGGAGGAACCAACACTGAAGCTTTCTTT
TRBJ1-3,NA,NA,TRBV3-1,17,CASSQRPGPHSGNTIYF,TGTGCCAGCAGCCAAAGACCCGGCCCTCACTCTGGAAACACCATATATTTT
TRBJ2-3,NA,few,TRBV5-1,16,CASSAGQGMGTDTQYF,TGCGCCAGCAGCGCAGGTCAGGGGATGGGCACAGATACGCAGTATTTT
TRBJ2-1,TRBD2,NA,TRBV27,15,CASRFGASGSDEQFF,TGTGCCAGCAGATTTGGGGCTAGCGGGAGCGATGAGCAGTTCTTC
TRBJ2-7,NA,NA,TRBV28,13,CASSSPPGYEQYF,TGTGCCAGCAGTTCCCCCCCAGGCTACGAGCAGTACTTC
TRBJ1-2,TRBD1,NA,TRBV25-1,13,CASSEGDSRGYTF,TGTGCCAGCAGTGAAGGGGACAGTCGAGGCTACACCTTC
TRBJ2-7,NA,NA,TRBV3-1,13,CASSQGPPFEQYF,TGTGCCAGCAGCCAAGGACCACCTTTCGAGCAGTACTTC
TRBJ2-3,TRBD1,NA,TRBV6-5,20,CASSPLLVTPGTGFGDTQYF,TGTGCCAGCAGTCCCCTCCTAGTTACGCCCGGGACAGGGTTTGGGGATACGCAGTATTTT
TRBJ2-7,TRBD2,NA,TRBV9,18,CASSVGLAGVFWSDEQYF,TGTGCCAGCAGCGTAGGACTAGCGGGAGTTTTTTGGTCCGACGAGCAGTACTTC
TRBJ2-3,NA,few,TRBV7-3,16,CASSLGIAGRGTTQYF,TGTGCCAGCAGCTTAGGCATCGCTGGGAGAGGTACTACGCAGTATTTT
TRBJ2-1,TRBD2,NA,TRBV20-1,16,CSAPNYLAGDRNEQFF,TGCAGTGCTCCTAATTATCTAGCGGGAGACCGTAATGAGCAGTTCTTC
TRBJ2-2,NA,few,TRBV12-3/TRBV12-4,12,CASPGVTGELFF,TGTGCCAGCCCCGGAGTAACCGGGGAGCTGTTTTTT
TRBJ2-2,NA,few,TRBV18,16,CASSPPGVQDTGELFF,TGTGCCAGCTCACCACCTGGAGTCCAGGACACCGGGGAGCTGTTTTTT
TRBJ1-3,NA,few,TRBV16,17,CASSQSEGSRTGNTIYF,TGTGCCAGCAGCCAATCGGAGGGGTCTCGAACTGGAAACACCATATATTTT
TRBJ1-2,NA,NA,TRBV30,16,CAWRTFGQGGGYGYTF,TGTGCCTGGCGAACGTTCGGTCAGGGTGGGGGCTATGGCTACACCTTC
TRBJ1-1,NA,NA,TRBV13,14,CASSLGFRAGEAFF,TGTGCCAGCAGCTTAGGGTTTCGGGCCGGCGAAGCTTTCTTT
TRBJ2-3,NA,few,TRBV2,13,CASSEESTDTQYF,TGTGCCAGCAGTGAAGAGAGCACAGATACGCAGTATTTT
TRBJ2-3,TRBD2,NA,TRBV7-9,17,CASSSRLAGGATDTQYF,TGTGCCAGCAGCTCACGATTAGCGGGGGGGGCCACAGATACGCAGTATTTT
TRBJ2-7,NA,NA,TRBV3-1,13,CASSQADVYEQYF,TGTGCCAGCAGCCAAGCCGATGTCTACGAGCAGTACTTC
TRBJ2-7,TRBD2,few,TRBV4-2,18,CASSQGSPLAGITYEQYF,TGTGCCAGCAGCCAAGGGTCTCCTCTAGCGGGAATAACCTACGAGCAGTACTTC
TRBJ2-7,NA,NA,TRBV10-3,15,CAISEETTVAYEQYF,TGTGCCATCAGTGAAGAGACAACCGTGGCCTACGAGCAGTACTTC
TRBJ2-1,TRBD1,NA,TRBV7-9,14,CASSPLGQKNEQFF,TGTGCCAGCAGCCCCCTGGGACAGAAAAATGAGCAGTTCTTC
TRBJ2-1,TRBD1,few,TRBV9,17,CASSIGAGGLSWYEQFF,TGTGCCAGCTCGATCGGCGCAGGGGGCTTAAGCTGGTATGAGCAGTTCTTC
TRBJ2-7,TRBD2,NA,TRBV5-6,15,CASSLEGRETYEQYF,TGTGCCAGCAGCTTGGAGGGGCGGGAGACCTACGAGCAGTACTTC
TRBJ2-1,NA,few,TRBV23-1,17,CASNGTVKVPTGNEQFF,TGCGCCAGCAACGGGACGGTGAAAGTCCCAACCGGCAATGAGCAGTTCTTC
TRBJ2-7,TRBD2,few,TRBV3-1,14,CASSQEGLAAEQYF,TGTGCCAGCAGCCAAGAGGGACTAGCGGCCGAGCAGTACTTC
TRBJ2-5,TRBD2,many,TRBV7-2,14,CASSAAGVAETQYF,TGTGCCAGCAGCGCCGCGGGAGTCGCAGAGACCCAGTACTTC
TRBJ2-1,TRBD2,many,TRBV12-3/TRBV12-4,16,CASSIYSGLGGNEQFF,TGTGCCAGCAGTATATACTCGGGACTAGGGGGGAATGAGCAGTTCTTC
TRBJ1-1,NA,many,TRBV5-1,13,CASSLALGTEAFF,TGCGCCAGCAGCTTGGCCCTGGGGACTGAAGCTTTCTTT
TRBJ2-7,NA,NA,TRBV18,13,CASSPIAGLEQYF,TGTGCCAGCTCACCTATTGCAGGCCTAGAGCAGTACTTC
TRBJ2-3,TRBD2,few,TRBV27,15,CASTPWGGRADTQYF,TGTGCCAGCACCCCGTGGGGGGGGAGGGCAGATACGCAGTATTTT
TRBJ2-1,NA,NA,TRBV24-1,14,CATNPGPLNNEQFF,TGTGCCACCAACCCGGGACCCCTAAACAATGAGCAGTTCTTC
TRBJ2-7,NA,few,TRBV19,14,CASSHGDSGYEQYF,TGTGCCAGTAGCCACGGGGACTCCGGGTACGAGCAGTACTTC